This is a list of T cell receptor beta chains from one sample in a study of cytomegalovirus exposure and HLA in healthy donors. The repertoire was sequenced with immunoSEQ multiplex PCR; TCRdb's copy has only in-frame clones and lacks some. Altogether around 200,000 clones are present, around 86% being singletons, with the ten largest covering about 1.6%. Sequencing used PBMCs. The source of these receptors is a man over 45 in good health and CMV-seronegative. Both conserved end residues are part of each CDR3. Fields, in order: CDR3 DNA, CDR3 protein, clone size, J gene, V gene, D gene. A D gene is named only where the DNA matches it firmly. Rows give clone size only sometimes, using once, few, many, or a class for an expanded clone.

CDR3 DNA: TGTGCCAGTGGCCATGGGGGAGGGGGGGACCCTGAAGCTTTCTTT
CDR3 protein: CASGHGGGGDPEAFF
clone size: NA
J gene: TRBJ1-1
V gene: TRBV6-6
D gene: NA

CDR3 DNA: TGTGCCAGTAGTCGTGGGGGGAACTCCTACGAGCAGTACTTC
CDR3 protein: CASSRGGNSYEQYF
clone size: NA
J gene: TRBJ2-7
V gene: TRBV19
D gene: NA

CDR3 DNA: TGCGCCAGCAGCCAACCCGACAGGGCTAATGAAAAACTGTTTTTT
CDR3 protein: CASSQPDRANEKLFF
clone size: few
J gene: TRBJ1-4
V gene: TRBV4-3
D gene: TRBD1

CDR3 DNA: TGTGCCAGCAGCTTATTGTACGAAGCGGGATCCAATGAGCAGTTCTTC
CDR3 protein: CASSLLYEAGSNEQFF
clone size: NA
J gene: TRBJ2-1
V gene: TRBV7-2
D gene: TRBD2

CDR3 DNA: TGTGCCAGCAGTGACAGCAGGTTTAGTGAGCAGTTCTTC
CDR3 protein: CASSDSRFSEQFF
clone size: once
J gene: TRBJ2-1
V gene: TRBV6-4
D gene: NA

CDR3 DNA: TGTGCCAGCAGCTCGAGACCGACAAATCCCAACACTGAAGCTTTCTTT
CDR3 protein: CASSSRPTNPNTEAFF
clone size: NA
J gene: TRBJ1-1
V gene: TRBV7-6
D gene: NA

CDR3 DNA: TGTGCCAGCAGTTACTCTGGGGACAGGAACACCGGGGAGCTGTTTTTT
CDR3 protein: CASSYSGDRNTGELFF
clone size: NA
J gene: TRBJ2-2
V gene: TRBV6-5
D gene: TRBD1

CDR3 DNA: TGTGCCAGCAGTCCTTCGGGACACTTCTCCTACGAGCAGTACTTC
CDR3 protein: CASSPSGHFSYEQYF
clone size: NA
J gene: TRBJ2-7
V gene: TRBV28
D gene: NA

CDR3 DNA: TGTGCCAGCAGCCCCCCGACTAGCGGGAGAGAGACCCAGTACTTC
CDR3 protein: CASSPPTSGRETQYF
clone size: NA
J gene: TRBJ2-5
V gene: TRBV5-4
D gene: TRBD2

CDR3 DNA: TGTGCCAGCAGCTTGGCCACGGGGGGCCCTCAAGAGACCCAGTACTTC
CDR3 protein: CASSLATGGPQETQYF
clone size: NA
J gene: TRBJ2-5
V gene: TRBV5-4
D gene: NA

CDR3 DNA: TGTGCCAGCAGAGGACAGGGGAAAGGGCTATTAGGCTACACCTTC
CDR3 protein: CASRGQGKGLLGYTF
clone size: few
J gene: TRBJ1-2
V gene: TRBV4-2
D gene: TRBD1

CDR3 DNA: TGTGCCAGCAGCGAGCGAGCGGGGTACAATGAGCAGTTCTTC
CDR3 protein: CASSERAGYNEQFF
clone size: NA
J gene: TRBJ2-1
V gene: TRBV7-2
D gene: TRBD2

CDR3 DNA: TGTGCCAGCAGCGTTCACGGTGCCTACAATGAGCAGTTCTTC
CDR3 protein: CASSVHGAYNEQFF
clone size: NA
J gene: TRBJ2-1
V gene: TRBV9
D gene: NA

CDR3 DNA: TGTGCCAGCAGGCTCGGGGGGGCCGCGGAGACCCAGTACTTC
CDR3 protein: CASRLGGAAETQYF
clone size: NA
J gene: TRBJ2-5
V gene: TRBV14
D gene: TRBD2

CDR3 DNA: TGTGCCAGCAGCTTAGGACAGGGGGTGGATACAGATACGCAGTATTTT
CDR3 protein: CASSLGQGVDTDTQYF
clone size: NA
J gene: TRBJ2-3
V gene: TRBV11-3
D gene: TRBD1

CDR3 DNA: TGTGCCAGCAGAGATCTGGGCGGGAGCAATCAGCCCCAGCATTTT
CDR3 protein: CASRDLGGSNQPQHF
clone size: NA
J gene: TRBJ1-5
V gene: TRBV6-6
D gene: NA

CDR3 DNA: TGTGCCAGCAGTCCAACAGCAGGGGGCGGGTACACTGAAGCTTTCTTT
CDR3 protein: CASSPTAGGGYTEAFF
clone size: once
J gene: TRBJ1-1
V gene: TRBV4-2
D gene: TRBD1

CDR3 DNA: TGTGCCAGCACGAGTCTAGACAGGGGTGCAGATACGCAGTATTTT
CDR3 protein: CASTSLDRGADTQYF
clone size: NA
J gene: TRBJ2-3
V gene: TRBV9
D gene: TRBD1

CDR3 DNA: TGTGCCAGCAGCTGGCAAGGGGTAGTAGGAGATACGCAGTATTTT
CDR3 protein: CASSWQGVVGDTQYF
clone size: NA
J gene: TRBJ2-3
V gene: TRBV7-3
D gene: NA

CDR3 DNA: TGTGCCAGCAGGGCGGGACAGGGGGCGGCATCCACCTACGAGCAGTACTTC
CDR3 protein: CASRAGQGAASTYEQYF
clone size: NA
J gene: TRBJ2-7
V gene: TRBV27
D gene: TRBD1

CDR3 DNA: TGTGCCAGCACCGGGGACAGTGGGGCCAACGTCCTGACTTTC
CDR3 protein: CASTGDSGANVLTF
clone size: NA
J gene: TRBJ2-6
V gene: TRBV6-5
D gene: TRBD1

CDR3 DNA: TGTGCCAGCAGCCCTAGGACATCCCTGGGCACTGAAGCTTTCTTT
CDR3 protein: CASSPRTSLGTEAFF
clone size: NA
J gene: TRBJ1-1
V gene: TRBV5-4
D gene: NA